Below are 21 T cell receptor beta chains sequenced from a single sample in a study of regulatory T cells in long-lasting Graves disease. Arm-PCR of CDR3 regions with iRepertoire HTBI primers generated TCR beta libraries. TCRdb reprocessed the multiplex PCR reads with MiXCR, giving one entry per CDR3 protein. Altogether roughly 400,000 distinct CDR3 sequences are present, around 16% being singletons, with the ten largest covering about 8.2%. Time point given: newly diagnosed GD, antithyroid drugs for less than 3 months. PBMC-extracted RNA yielded the TCR library. This same sample was also taken into another study, of T cells in Graves' hyperthyroidism and ophthalmopathy.

Sample: peripheral blood mononuclear cells (PBMCs), taken at new diagnosis, from a patient treated with antithyroid drugs. The receptors stem from a woman aged 40 to 55 with Graves disease.

In its sample, this clonotype was seen a few times. The chain has TRBV27 and TRBJ2-7, with 7 bases fitting TRBD2. Germline CDR1 reads MNHEY; CDR2 reads SMNVEV (reference sequence). Unmatched junction bases numbered 4, after V lost 1 base and J lost 4 bases. This CDR3 is 14 amino acids long. The CDR3 DNA reads TGTGCCAGCAGTTTATACGGGACTACGTACGAGCAGTACTTC. This gives the protein CASSLYGTTYEQYF.

The sample holds many counts of this clonotype. This rearrangement joins TRBV24-1 to TRBJ2-7, with no clear D. Germline-derived CDR1 and CDR2 are KGHDR and SFDVKD. The V end lost 1 base, the J end lost 5 bases, and 5 bases lay between the germline ends. The CDR3 contains 12 residues. The CDR3 is CATSDFWDEQYF. CDR3 DNA sequence: TGTGCCACCAGTGATTTCTGGGACGAGCAGTACTTC.

Of note for this clonotype: A much more abundant neighbour one base away suggests this may be a read error. The J gene is TRBJ1-5, the V gene TRBV27, with D uncertain. Germline V gene lookup returns CDR1 MNHEY and CDR2 SMNVEV (reference sequence). V was cut by 6 bases and J by 2 bases, with 14 bases left in between. The CDR3 is made up of 15 amino acids. CDR3 sequence reads: CASRGLVVGNQPQHF. CDR3 DNA sequence: TGTGCCAGCAGGGGCCTAGTAGTGGGCAATCAGCCCCAGCATTTT.

Only a few counts were recorded for this clonotype. At one end the junction does not follow the germline gene, possibly because of a read error. V and J are TRBV3-1 and TRBJ2-2; 8 nucleotides match TRBD2. CDR1 and CDR2 (germline): LGHDT, YNNKEL (reference sequence). The CDR3 consists of 17 residues. CDR3 sequence: CASSSLAGSGNTGGLFF. In nucleotides, the CDR3 is TGTGCCAGCAGCTCTCTAGCGGGTTCAGGTAACACCGGGGGGCTGTTTTTT.

The chain uses TRBV3-1 and TRBJ2-2, with D possibly TRBD2 on 6 matching bases. Germline assignment: CDR1 LGHDT and CDR2 YNNKEL (reference sequence). The CDR3 length is 14 residues. Between the trimmed V and J ends, which lost 3 bases and 6 bases, there was a span of 11 bases. CDR3 sequence: CASSHAGRAGELFF. CDR3 nucleotide sequence: TGTGCCAGCAGCCACGCGGGAAGGGCCGGGGAGCTGTTTTTT.

Many counts were recorded for this clonotype. The chain links TRBV28 to TRBJ2-1; 8 bases fit TRBD2. Looked up from germline, CDR1 is MDHEN and CDR2 is SYDVKM. There are 16 residues in the CDR3. Trimming cost V 8 bases and J 4 bases; bases outside gene matches: 13. The CDR3 region is CASGPGGSGIYNEQFF. As DNA, the CDR3 is TGTGCCAGCGGCCCTGGGGGTAGCGGGATATACAATGAGCAGTTCTTC.

This clonotype was counted ten times or more. This chain connects TRBV20-1 to TRBJ2-1, with D maybe TRBD2 (7 bases). The CDR3 runs 17 residues. V was shortened by 0 bases and J by 6 bases, with 21 bases between the two germline ends. CDR1 DFQATT and CDR2 SNEGSKA come from the germline V gene (reference sequence). For the CDR3, the DNA is TGCAGTGCTAGAGATCGGATTTTAGGGGGAGGGAGCAATGAGCAGTTCTTC. This sequence encodes CSARDRILGGGSNEQFF.

This clonotype was counted ten times or more. The rearrangement uses TRBV27 and TRBJ2-7, with 8 nucleotides matching TRBD1. The trim removed 8 bases at V and 5 bases at J, leaving 11 bases unmatched. Germline CDR1 reads MNHEY; CDR2 reads SMNVEV (reference sequence). The CDR3 contains 14 residues. In DNA, the CDR3 is TGTGCCAGCGGGATTACAGGGGGTTTGGACGAGCAGTACTTC. Its translation: CASGITGGLDEQYF.

Remarks on this clonotype: A far larger clone lies a single base away; this is likely a read error. This chain joins TRBV12-3 or TRBV12-4 and TRBJ2-1, with D maybe TRBD2 (7 bases). The J call may be wrong; the DNA end is better matched by TRBJ2-5. This CDR3 comprises 15 residues. This chain's CDR3 is CVSSPWGGLYETQYF. The CDR3 bases are TGTGTCAGCAGTCCTTGGGGGGGCTTGTACGAGACCCAGTACTTC.

This clonotype was observed at least ten times. The CDR3 sequence is CASSERVDTGELFF. CDR3 DNA sequence: TGTGCCAGCAGTGAACGAGTTGACACCGGGGAGCTGTTTTTT. This chain uses TRBV12-3 or TRBV12-4 with TRBJ2-2; D remains ambiguous. This CDR3 region has 14 residues. Trimming removed 5 bases at V and 3 bases at J, with 10 bases between.

This clonotype appeared a few times. This likely comes from a read error, as the CDR3 has no conserved phenylalanine or tryptophan at its end. The CDR3 DNA reads TGCAGCGTTGAAGATCAGGAAACGGGGAACAGGGTCGTCTACGAGCAGTACCTC. Its translation is CSVEDQETGNRVVYEQYL. The chain recombines TRBV29-1 with TRBJ2-7; a weak D match, TRBD1 (6 bases). This CDR3 spans 18 amino acids. Per germline, CDR1 SQVTM and CDR2 ANQGSEA. V lost 0 bases, J lost 3 bases, and 24 bases lay in between.

In its sample, this clonotype was seen many times. The chain uses TRBV11-3 and TRBJ2-1; the match to TRBD1 covers 7 bases. This CDR3 spans 14 amino acids. CDR1 and CDR2 from the germline V gene are SGHNT and YENEEA. The V gene end was trimmed by 5 bases and the J gene end by 8 bases; junction bases not matched to a gene: 9. This chain's CDR3 is CASSRQGERDEQFF. CDR3 sequence (DNA): TGTGCCAGCAGCCGCCAGGGGGAGAGAGATGAGCAGTTCTTC.

The rearrangement links TRBV19 to TRBJ2-3; tentative D call: TRBD1 (5 bases). V was pared by 4 bases and J by 14 bases, with 16 bases between. The germline V gene encodes CDR1 LNHDA and CDR2 SQIVND (reference sequence). The CDR3 runs to 12 residues. The CDR3 coding sequence is TGTGCCAGTAGTACGCAGGGCGTCACCCCGTATTTT. Translating it yields CASSTQGVTPYF.

The genes are TRBV7-3 and TRBJ1-4, with TRBD1 matching 9 bases. CDR1 is SGHTA, CDR2 FQGTGA, per germline. This CDR3 has 18 amino acids. The V and J ends lost 3 bases and 4 bases, in that order; junction bases with no gene match: 12. CDR3 in amino acids: CASSLNYRGRRFNEKLFF. CDR3 coding DNA: TGTGCCAGCAGCTTGAATTACAGGGGGCGCCGGTTTAATGAAAAACTGTTTTTT. Full variable domain (missing parts from reference TRBV7-3 and TRBJ1-4): GAGVSQTPSNKVTEKGKYVELRCDPISGHTALYWYRQSLGQGPEFLIYFQGTGAADDSGLPNDRFFAVRPEGSVSTLKIQRTERGDSAVYLCASSLNYRGRRFNEKLFFGSGTQLSVL.

A few counts support this clonotype. The CDR3 DNA reads TGTGCCAGCAGCGCGCCGGGAATCGAGCAGTTCTTC. Protein sequence: CASSAPGIEQFF. The chain links TRBV9 to TRBJ2-1; tentative D call: TRBD2 (5 bases). Germline V CDR1 and CDR2: SGDLS, YYNGEE. The CDR3 has 12 amino acids. V gave up 3 bases and J gave up 10 bases, with 11 bases separating them.

There are many counts of this clonotype. CDR3 DNA sequence: TGTGCCAGCAGTAGTGCAGGGCTTGATGAAAAACTGTTTTTT. This gives the protein CASSSAGLDEKLFF. The chain is built from TRBV28 and TRBJ1-4, with D possibly matching TRBD1 (5 bases). In germline, CDR1 is MDHEN, CDR2 SYDVKM. The CDR3 length is 14 residues. The V and J ends lost 5 bases and 6 bases respectively, with 13 bases between them.

This clonotype was counted ten times or more. The genes are TRBV12-3 or TRBV12-4 and TRBJ1-1, with D perhaps matching TRBD1 (5 bases). The CDR3 runs 13 residues. The V gene lost 4 bases and the J gene lost 6 bases, with 12 bases spanning the gap. The CDR3 spells CASSSRDLPEAFF. The DNA for the CDR3 is TGTGCCAGCAGTTCCAGGGATCTCCCTGAAGCTTTCTTT.

This clonotype was recorded a few times. The chain uses TRBV27 and TRBJ1-1; D unresolved. Germline V lookup: CDR1 MNHEY, CDR2 SMNVEV (reference sequence). V lost 0 bases and J lost 0, with 5 bases in between. The CDR3 contains 14 residues. The CDR3 loop reads CASSLSAVNTEAFF. The CDR3 nucleotides are TGTGCCAGCAGTTTATCGGCGGTGAACACTGAAGCTTTCTTT.

This chain joins TRBV19 and TRBJ1-5; D uncertain. This CDR3 region has 13 residues. V was clipped by 1 base and J by 5 bases, with 6 bases between them. Per germline, CDR1 LNHDA and CDR2 SQIVND (reference sequence). The CDR3 sequence: CASSIGTDQPQHF. The CDR3 DNA sequence: TGTGCCAGTAGTATAGGGACGGATCAGCCCCAGCATTTT.

This clonotype was counted many times. The V gene is TRBV12-3 or TRBV12-4, the J gene TRBJ2-3; a weak D match, TRBD1 (5 bases). The CDR3 covers 12 residues. V was clipped by 6 bases and J by 7 bases, with 11 bases between them. The CDR3 loop is CASSPDRNTQYF. The CDR3 bases are TGTGCCAGCAGCCCCGACAGAAATACGCAGTATTTT.

This clonotype has just a few counts. The chain recombines TRBV30 with TRBJ1-2; D may be TRBD1 (5 bases). Germline V gene sequence: CDR1 GTSNPN, CDR2 SVGIG (reference sequence). V lost 8 bases and J 8 bases, leaving 24 bases between the germline ends. This CDR3 comprises 14 residues. CDR3 DNA sequence: TGTGCCCAATGGTCTCCGGGACTACGGGAGGGCTACACCTTC. Translated, it gives CAQWSPGLREGYTF.